Listed below are T cell receptor beta chains from one sample, sequenced in a study of cytomegalovirus exposure and HLA in healthy donors. Here immunoSEQ multiplex PCR was the method, and the copy in TCRdb shows in-frame clones only, minus some. The sample holds about 110,000 clones, 74% seen once. Sequenced material: PBMCs. The source is a woman in her thirties or forties in good health and CMV-seropositive. The CDR3 runs from the conserved cysteine through the conserved F or W. The order of the fields is CDR3 protein, CDR3 DNA, D gene, clone size, V gene, J gene. D genes are given only for firm matches. Clone size, where shown, is once, few, many, or a class for clones that have expanded.

CDR3 protein: CAISGQVTGELFF
CDR3 DNA: TGTGCCATCAGTGGACAGGTCACCGGGGAGCTGTTTTTT
D gene: NA
clone size: once
V gene: TRBV10-3
J gene: TRBJ2-2

CDR3 protein: CASSAWGTSRTNEQFF
CDR3 DNA: TGTGCCAGCAGTGCCTGGGGGACTAGCCGAACCAATGAGCAGTTCTTC
D gene: TRBD2
clone size: NA
V gene: TRBV2
J gene: TRBJ2-1

CDR3 protein: CASSEAGLEAFF
CDR3 DNA: TGCGCCAGCAGCGAGGCGGGTCTTGAAGCTTTCTTT
D gene: NA
clone size: NA
V gene: TRBV4-3
J gene: TRBJ1-1

CDR3 protein: CASSHYLPEGTEAFF
CDR3 DNA: TGCGCCAGCAGCCACTATCTCCCGGAGGGCACTGAAGCTTTCTTT
D gene: NA
clone size: few
V gene: TRBV4-1
J gene: TRBJ1-1

CDR3 protein: CASSIQGAGGELFF
CDR3 DNA: TGTGCCAGCAGCATTCAGGGGGCCGGTGGGGAGCTGTTTTTT
D gene: TRBD1
clone size: NA
V gene: TRBV7-2
J gene: TRBJ2-2

CDR3 protein: CASSLWAQGDQPQHF
CDR3 DNA: TGTGCCAGCAGCTTATGGGCCCAGGGGGATCAGCCCCAGCATTTT
D gene: TRBD1
clone size: NA
V gene: TRBV7-2
J gene: TRBJ1-5

CDR3 protein: CASLREAEAFF
CDR3 DNA: TGTGCCAGCCTGAGGGAAGCTGAAGCTTTCTTT
D gene: NA
clone size: NA
V gene: TRBV2
J gene: TRBJ1-1

CDR3 protein: CASTTFTGAYEQYF
CDR3 DNA: TGTGCCAGCACGACCTTTACAGGGGCCTACGAGCAGTACTTC
D gene: TRBD1
clone size: NA
V gene: TRBV28
J gene: TRBJ2-7

CDR3 protein: CASSSRAGASYEQYF
CDR3 DNA: TGTGCCAGCAGTTCTCGAGCGGGGGCCAGCTACGAGCAGTACTTC
D gene: TRBD2
clone size: once
V gene: TRBV6-5
J gene: TRBJ2-7

CDR3 protein: CAWSDRGHSEAFF
CDR3 DNA: TGTGCCTGGAGCGACAGGGGGCATTCTGAAGCTTTCTTT
D gene: TRBD1
clone size: NA
V gene: TRBV30
J gene: TRBJ1-1

CDR3 protein: CASSFASEQYF
CDR3 DNA: TGTGCCAGCAGCTTCGCGTCGGAGCAGTACTTC
D gene: NA
clone size: few
V gene: TRBV7-8
J gene: TRBJ2-7

CDR3 protein: CASSSGLAGASTDTQYF
CDR3 DNA: TGTGCCAGCAGCTCAGGACTAGCGGGGGCTAGCACAGATACGCAGTATTTT
D gene: TRBD2
clone size: NA
V gene: TRBV7-2
J gene: TRBJ2-3

CDR3 protein: CASSHRLGRGDTEAFF
CDR3 DNA: TGTGCCAGCAGCCACCGCCTGGGTCGAGGAGACACTGAAGCTTTCTTT
D gene: NA
clone size: NA
V gene: TRBV5-8
J gene: TRBJ1-1

CDR3 protein: CATSRGGLAGLDTQYF
CDR3 DNA: TGTGCCACCAGCAGAGGCGGACTAGCGGGGCTAGATACGCAGTATTTT
D gene: TRBD2
clone size: NA
V gene: TRBV15
J gene: TRBJ2-3

CDR3 protein: CAISRTGGKATNEKLFF
CDR3 DNA: TGTGCCATCAGTAGGACAGGGGGAAAAGCAACTAATGAAAAACTGTTTTTT
D gene: TRBD1
clone size: NA
V gene: TRBV10-3
J gene: TRBJ1-4

CDR3 protein: CASPGSNYGYTF
CDR3 DNA: TGTGCCAGCCCGGGATCTAACTATGGCTACACCTTC
D gene: NA
clone size: NA
V gene: TRBV6-1
J gene: TRBJ1-2

CDR3 protein: CATSRDPVGQGGTEAFF
CDR3 DNA: TGTGCCACCAGCAGAGATCCGGTTGGACAGGGAGGCACTGAAGCTTTCTTT
D gene: TRBD1
clone size: NA
V gene: TRBV15
J gene: TRBJ1-1

CDR3 protein: CASSKDRGPYEQYF
CDR3 DNA: TGTGCCAGCAGTAAGGACAGGGGGCCCTACGAGCAGTACTTC
D gene: TRBD1
clone size: NA
V gene: TRBV6-5
J gene: TRBJ2-7

CDR3 protein: CAWNSQGNEKLFF
CDR3 DNA: TGTGCCTGGAACTCCCAGGGTAATGAAAAACTGTTTTTT
D gene: NA
clone size: few
V gene: TRBV30
J gene: TRBJ1-4

CDR3 protein: CASSQEIMGAYGYTF
CDR3 DNA: TGTGCCAGCAGCCAAGAAATTATGGGGGCTTATGGCTACACCTTC
D gene: NA
clone size: NA
V gene: TRBV4-2
J gene: TRBJ1-2

CDR3 protein: CASSRTRVDIQYF
CDR3 DNA: TGTGCCAGTAGTCGGACGAGGGTCGACATTCAGTACTTC
D gene: NA
clone size: NA
V gene: TRBV19
J gene: TRBJ2-4

CDR3 protein: CASSVYSGGNTEAFF
CDR3 DNA: TGTGCCAGCAGCGTATATTCAGGGGGGAACACTGAAGCTTTCTTT
D gene: TRBD1
clone size: few
V gene: TRBV9
J gene: TRBJ1-1

CDR3 protein: CASSLTGTVNYGYTF
CDR3 DNA: TGTGCCAGCAGCCTAACAGGGACAGTTAACTATGGCTACACCTTC
D gene: TRBD1
clone size: NA
V gene: TRBV5-8
J gene: TRBJ1-2

CDR3 protein: CSQGGGTEAFF
CDR3 DNA: TGCAGCCAAGGGGGGGGCACTGAAGCTTTCTTT
D gene: NA
clone size: NA
V gene: TRBV29-1
J gene: TRBJ1-1

CDR3 protein: CASLQGGTGYTF
CDR3 DNA: TGTGCCAGCCTACAGGGGGGGACCGGCTACACCTTC
D gene: TRBD1
clone size: NA
V gene: TRBV6-5
J gene: TRBJ1-2

CDR3 protein: CASSPDSLVYGYTF
CDR3 DNA: TGTGCCAGCAGCCCCGACAGTCTCGTCTATGGCTACACCTTC
D gene: NA
clone size: NA
V gene: TRBV7-2
J gene: TRBJ1-2

CDR3 protein: CAWSVLGRGRGLDGYTF
CDR3 DNA: TGTGCCTGGAGTGTACTGGGGCGCGGGCGGGGGCTGGATGGCTACACCTTC
D gene: NA
clone size: once
V gene: TRBV30
J gene: TRBJ1-2

CDR3 protein: CAIGSYSSYEQYF
CDR3 DNA: TGTGCCATCGGGAGCTACAGCTCCTACGAGCAGTACTTC
D gene: NA
clone size: NA
V gene: TRBV10-3
J gene: TRBJ2-7

CDR3 protein: CASSLFPPRTVNTEAFF
CDR3 DNA: TGCGCCAGCAGCCTTTTTCCCCCCCGGACAGTGAACACTGAAGCTTTCTTT
D gene: NA
clone size: NA
V gene: TRBV4-1
J gene: TRBJ1-1

CDR3 protein: CASSILAGGPFGEQFF
CDR3 DNA: TGTGCCAGTAGTATTCTAGCGGGGGGCCCTTTCGGTGAGCAGTTCTTC
D gene: TRBD2
clone size: NA
V gene: TRBV19
J gene: TRBJ2-1

CDR3 protein: CASSFQGSSSGNTIYF
CDR3 DNA: TGCGCCAGCAGCTTTCAGGGGAGCTCGTCTGGAAACACCATATATTTT
D gene: NA
clone size: NA
V gene: TRBV5-1
J gene: TRBJ1-3

CDR3 protein: CASSYSSAGPSYEQYF
CDR3 DNA: TGTGCCAGCAGTTACTCTTCTGCAGGGCCCTCCTACGAGCAGTACTTC
D gene: NA
clone size: NA
V gene: TRBV6-5
J gene: TRBJ2-7

CDR3 protein: CASSAKSSGSGYTF
CDR3 DNA: TGTGCCAGCAGCGCAAAGTCTTCGGGAAGTGGCTACACCTTC
D gene: NA
clone size: NA
V gene: TRBV25-1
J gene: TRBJ1-2

CDR3 protein: CASSSRSANYGYTF
CDR3 DNA: TGTGCCAGCAGTTCCCGGTCGGCTAACTATGGCTACACCTTC
D gene: NA
clone size: few
V gene: TRBV27
J gene: TRBJ1-2

CDR3 protein: CASYPRGAGGNYGYTF
CDR3 DNA: TGTGCCAGCTATCCTCGGGGGGCAGGGGGCAACTATGGCTACACCTTC
D gene: NA
clone size: once
V gene: TRBV21-1
J gene: TRBJ1-2

CDR3 protein: CASTNTGFGYTF
CDR3 DNA: TGTGCCAGCACCAACACAGGGTTTGGCTACACCTTC
D gene: NA
clone size: NA
V gene: TRBV6-5
J gene: TRBJ1-2

CDR3 protein: CATRSSGGYNEQFF
CDR3 DNA: TGTGCCACCAGGTCTAGCGGGGGCTACAATGAGCAGTTCTTC
D gene: TRBD2
clone size: NA
V gene: TRBV15
J gene: TRBJ2-1

CDR3 protein: CASRMNPDREKLFF
CDR3 DNA: TGTGCCAGCAGAATGAACCCGGACAGGGAGAAACTGTTTTTT
D gene: TRBD1
clone size: NA
V gene: TRBV6-6
J gene: TRBJ1-4

CDR3 protein: CASSARQNTEAFF
CDR3 DNA: TGTGCCAGCAGCGCCAGGCAAAACACTGAAGCTTTCTTT
D gene: NA
clone size: NA
V gene: TRBV9
J gene: TRBJ1-1

CDR3 protein: CASSLRGQPLSYEQYF
CDR3 DNA: TGCGCCAGCAGCTTGAGAGGCCAACCCCTCTCCTACGAGCAGTACTTC
D gene: NA
clone size: NA
V gene: TRBV5-1
J gene: TRBJ2-7

CDR3 protein: CASSETGTLGTEAFF
CDR3 DNA: TGTGCCAGCAGTGAAACCGGGACTTTGGGGACTGAAGCTTTCTTT
D gene: NA
clone size: NA
V gene: TRBV2
J gene: TRBJ1-1

CDR3 protein: CASSLRTGSGSNSPLHF
CDR3 DNA: TGTGCCAGCAGCCTTAGGACAGGGAGCGGATCTAATTCACCCCTCCACTTT
D gene: TRBD1
clone size: NA
V gene: TRBV14
J gene: TRBJ1-6

CDR3 protein: CASSYGQGSYNEQFF
CDR3 DNA: TGTGCCAGCAGTTACGGACAGGGTTCCTACAATGAGCAGTTCTTC
D gene: TRBD1
clone size: few
V gene: TRBV6-5
J gene: TRBJ2-1

CDR3 protein: CASSAGTGFYGYTF
CDR3 DNA: TGTGCCAGCAGCGCTGGGACAGGGTTTTATGGCTACACCTTC
D gene: TRBD1
clone size: NA
V gene: TRBV9
J gene: TRBJ1-2

CDR3 protein: CASSLGASYNEQFF
CDR3 DNA: TGTGCCAGCAGCTTGGGGGCCTCCTACAATGAGCAGTTCTTC
D gene: NA
clone size: NA
V gene: TRBV7-3
J gene: TRBJ2-1

CDR3 protein: CSVEGGPIAGNNNEQFF
CDR3 DNA: TGCAGCGTTGAAGGGGGGCCCATAGCGGGGAACAACAATGAGCAGTTCTTC
D gene: TRBD2
clone size: few
V gene: TRBV29-1
J gene: TRBJ2-1

CDR3 protein: CASSTSFGRGNTEAFF
CDR3 DNA: TGTGCCAGCAGCACCTCCTTTGGGCGGGGGAACACTGAAGCTTTCTTT
D gene: NA
clone size: once
V gene: TRBV7-8
J gene: TRBJ1-1

CDR3 protein: CASRALAGQETQYF
CDR3 DNA: TGTGCCAGCAGGGCTCTAGCGGGGCAAGAGACCCAGTACTTC
D gene: TRBD2
clone size: NA
V gene: TRBV6-6
J gene: TRBJ2-5

CDR3 protein: CSVEDGGSSYEQYF
CDR3 DNA: TGCAGCGTTGAAGACGGCGGGAGCTCCTACGAGCAGTACTTC
D gene: TRBD2
clone size: few
V gene: TRBV29-1
J gene: TRBJ2-7

CDR3 protein: CASSPPSGGVETQYF
CDR3 DNA: TGTGCCAGCAGCCCTCCTAGCGGGGGGGTGGAGACCCAGTACTTC
D gene: TRBD2
clone size: few
V gene: TRBV5-6
J gene: TRBJ2-5

CDR3 protein: CASSQAGDRIKNIQYF
CDR3 DNA: TGCGCCAGCAGCCAAGCCGGGGACAGAATAAAAAACATTCAGTACTTC
D gene: TRBD1
clone size: NA
V gene: TRBV4-1
J gene: TRBJ2-4

CDR3 protein: CASMRKNEKLFF
CDR3 DNA: TGTGCCAGTATGCGCAAAAATGAAAAACTGTTTTTT
D gene: NA
clone size: NA
V gene: TRBV19
J gene: TRBJ1-4

CDR3 protein: CAISVGQNTDTQYF
CDR3 DNA: TGTGCCATCAGTGTGGGACAAAACACAGATACGCAGTATTTT
D gene: NA
clone size: once
V gene: TRBV10-3
J gene: TRBJ2-3

CDR3 protein: CASRSGIRANEKLFF
CDR3 DNA: TGTGCCAGCAGATCAGGGATTAGAGCTAATGAAAAACTGTTTTTT
D gene: NA
clone size: NA
V gene: TRBV27
J gene: TRBJ1-4

CDR3 protein: CSASRDSPLHF
CDR3 DNA: TGCAGTGCTAGCAGGGATTCACCCCTCCACTTT
D gene: NA
clone size: NA
V gene: TRBV20-1
J gene: TRBJ1-6

CDR3 protein: CAWSVYRGGLDSPLHF
CDR3 DNA: TGTGCCTGGAGTGTATACCGGGGAGGTCTGGATTCACCCCTCCACTTT
D gene: NA
clone size: NA
V gene: TRBV30
J gene: TRBJ1-6

CDR3 protein: CASRRDREDSPLHF
CDR3 DNA: TGTGCCAGCCGAAGGGACAGGGAGGATTCACCCCTCCACTTT
D gene: TRBD1
clone size: NA
V gene: TRBV19
J gene: TRBJ1-6